These T cell receptor beta chains were read from a single sample in a study of regulatory T cells in long-lasting Graves disease. TCRdb re-analysed the multiplex PCR reads in MiXCR, keeping a single row per CDR3 protein. The profile shows hundreds of thousands of distinct CDR3 sequences, approximately 16% of them singletons. The sample also formed part of further work on T cells in Graves' hyperthyroidism and ophthalmopathy.

This material consisted of peripheral blood mononuclear cells (PBMCs), taken at new diagnosis, from a patient treated with antithyroid drugs. These receptors were collected from a woman in her forties or fifties with Graves disease. The CDR3 runs from the conserved cysteine through the conserved F or W. D genes are given only for firm matches. Expanded clones get a size class; other rows say once, few or many, or leave the size out.

many,TRBJ2-1,.,TRBV30,CAWSWGDEQFF,TGTGCCTGGAGTTGGGGCGATGAGCAGTTCTTC
many,TRBJ1-6,.,TRBV3-1,CASSQGGSTNSPLHF,TGTGCCAGCAGCCAAGGAGGGAGCACCAATTCACCCCTCCACTTT
few,TRBJ2-5,TRBD2,TRBV27,CASSLRLAGPPQETQYF,TGTGCCAGCAGTTTACGACTAGCGGGGCCCCCTCAAGAGACCCAGTACTTC
.,TRBJ2-7,TRBD2,TRBV29-1,CSVANLAGGSYEQCF,TGCAGCGTTGCCAATCTAGCGGGGGGATCCTACGAGCAGTGCTTC
.,TRBJ2-7,TRBD1,TRBV5-4,CASSLSWDRGYEQYF,TGTGCCAGCAGCCTTAGTTGGGACAGGGGCTACGAGCAGTACTTC
many,TRBJ2-6,.,TRBV20-1,CSAHTPGANVLTF,TGCAGTGCTCACACTCCTGGGGCCAACGTCCTGACTTTC
few,TRBJ1-4,.,TRBV4-2,CASTASPDYEKLFF,TGTGCCAGCACGGCGTCACCCGACTATGAAAAACTGTTTTTT
few,TRBJ2-5,.,TRBV4-2,CASSQDDLFQETQYF,TGTGCCAGCAGCCAAGATGACCTATTTCAAGAGACCCAGTACTTC
.,TRBJ1-3,.,TRBV7-2,CASSSSLGSGNTIYF,TGTGCCAGCAGCTCCTCTTTAGGCTCTGGAAACACCATATATTTT
many,TRBJ2-5,TRBD1,TRBV12-3/TRBV12-4,CARLGGGQGVRETQYF,TGTGCCAGACTTGGCGGAGGACAGGGGGTCCGGGAGACCCAGTACTTC